This T cell receptor (beta chain) was sequenced during a study of vaccination and CD4 T cells after COVID-19. Sequencing of DNA taken from cultured CD4+ T cells relied on the Oncomine TCR Beta short-read assay. TCRdb re-called the PCR reads with MiXCR, one entry per CDR3 protein. In the table there are roughly 9,700 distinct CDR3 sequences, approximately 59% of which are singletons. Sample treatment: roughly 10-day PBMC culture with coronavirus spike peptide pools or control peptides (ViraFEST assay). V lost 4 bases to trimming and J lost 4 bases, with 16 bases between them. The length of the CDR3 is 16 residues. Germline CDR1 is MNHEY and CDR2 is SVGAGI. Concerning this clonotype: Its antigen remains unidentified.

The sequenced sample was CD4+ T cells from blood, cultured in vitro. The TCR comes from a human donor who had recovered from COVID-19. The chain combines TRBV6-5 with TRBJ2-2, with D perhaps TRBD1 (5 bases). DNA for the CDR3: TGTGCCAGCAGTTCGCCGGCAGGGCGAGGCACCGGGGAGCTGTTTTTT. Translated: CASSSPAGRGTGELFF.